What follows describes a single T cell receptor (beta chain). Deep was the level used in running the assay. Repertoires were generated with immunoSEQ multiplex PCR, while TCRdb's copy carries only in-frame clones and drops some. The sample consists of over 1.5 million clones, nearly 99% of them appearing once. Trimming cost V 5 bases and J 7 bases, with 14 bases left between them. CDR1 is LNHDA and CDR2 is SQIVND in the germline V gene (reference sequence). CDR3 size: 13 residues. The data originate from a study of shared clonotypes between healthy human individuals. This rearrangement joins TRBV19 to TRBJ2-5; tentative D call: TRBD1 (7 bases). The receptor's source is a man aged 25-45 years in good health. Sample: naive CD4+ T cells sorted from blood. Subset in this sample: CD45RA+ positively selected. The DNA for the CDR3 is TGTGCCAGTAGTTCGGGAGAGGGGGCGACCCAGTACTTC. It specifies CASSSGEGATQYF.